This TCR beta chain derives from a study of cytotoxic CD8 clonotypes in ibrutinib-treated CLL. Study as a whole: Overall, roughly 25 responses were partial and 2 complete; following median roughly six years, around 15 patients stayed remitted and around twelve progressed. After treatment lasting a median about 13 months, range 6 to 36, response samples were collected. An average of around 260,000 productive templates and around 100,000 productive rearrangements was obtained per sample. Study results and caveats: Clonality (at baseline) was higher than in age-matched healthy donors and tracked circulating CD8+ T-cell counts.

This clone was seen a few times. Its specificity is unknown. Clones were sequenced by immunoSEQ multiplex PCR, and TCRdb holds only the in-frame ones, with some missing. The sample lists over 150,000 clones, around three quarters occurring once. From germline, CDR1 is KGHSH and CDR2 LQKENI. Deletions cut 0 bases from V and 2 bases from J, with 7 bases between. This CDR3 region has 14 residues. The chain joins TRBV18 to TRBJ2-5; the D call may be TRBD1 or TRBD2 (5 bases each). Sequences were derived from PBMCs, sampled after 24 months of ibrutinib treatment. The receptor's source is a human donor with chronic lymphocytic leukemia. This CDR3 reads CASSPPGRQETQYF. The CDR3 DNA follows: TGTGCCAGCTCACCACCGGGACGACAAGAGACCCAGTACTTC.